The entry below gives a single TCR beta chain sequence along with its context. The entry originates in a study of blood T cells in healthy people across ages. V shed 3 bases, J shed 1 base, and the junction held 5 bases outside the gene matches. From germline, CDR1 is MDHEN and CDR2 SYDVKM. The CDR3 has 15 amino acids. With a J-beta primer mix and a sample-barcoded 5' primer, a second PCR ran about 7 to 12 cycles. Each cDNA molecule, via a template-switch adaptor with 12 random nucleotides, was tagged. TCRdb called the 5' RACE reads again in MiXCR, with one record for every CDR3 protein. The sample has around 1,500,000 distinct CDR3 sequences, around two fifths seen once.

The source is a young woman in good health. Sequencing was performed on blood. The chain has TRBV28 and TRBJ2-7; 8 bases line up with TRBD1. CDR3 sequence: CASSFRDRHSYEQYF. The CDR3 DNA reads TGTGCCAGCAGTTTCAGGGACAGGCATTCCTACGAGCAGTACTTC.